The 23 T cell receptor beta chains below all came from one sample that was sequenced in a study of cytomegalovirus exposure and HLA in healthy donors (dated by TCRdb to 2016 to 2017). Libraries were made using the immunoSEQ multiplex PCR assay. For the multiplex PCR, a mixture combining 60 forward primers for TCR Vbeta segments and 13 reverse primers for TCR Jbeta segments was used. TCRdb obtained this table from immuneACCESS and retained in-frame rearrangements with V and J assigned. These tables miss some clones; where compared with another copy, unresolved V genes account for less than half of the shortfall, and the remainder is unexplained. In this sample the table shows over 150,000 clones, roughly 83% of which occur a single time. The top ten constitute about 8.3% of the sample. Sample: PBMCs. Receptors originate from a man aged 25-40 years in good health and CMV-seropositive.

The rearrangement uses TRBV28 and TRBJ2-1, with D possibly TRBD2 on 6 matching bases. This CDR3 spans 14 amino acids. Germline V gene sequence: CDR1 MDHEN, CDR2 SYDVKM. V dropped 6 bases and J dropped 8 bases, with 17 bases sitting between them. The CDR3 DNA sequence: TGTGCCAGCAGCCCGGGCGGGGTGAGGGATGAGCAGTTCTTC. Translation gives CASSPGGVRDEQFF.

The J gene is TRBJ1-1, the V gene TRBV21-1; the table's TRBD1 call for D was not verified on the DNA. TRBV21-1 is an annotated pseudogene. The CDR3 runs to 15 residues. CDR3 protein: CASSDRDRGGTEAFF. In DNA form, the CDR3 reads TGTGCCAGCAGCGACCGGGACAGGGGGGGTACTGAAGCTTTCTTT.

Only a few counts were recorded for this clone. The chain recombines TRBV28 with TRBJ1-5; D gene unclear. The V gene lost 7 bases and the J gene lost 0 bases, with 13 bases spanning the gap. The germline V gene has CDR1 MDHEN and CDR2 SYDVKM. The CDR3 covers 15 residues. The CDR3 loop is CASTTELYSNQPQHF. CDR3 nucleotide sequence: TGTGCCAGCACTACAGAGCTTTATAGCAATCAGCCCCAGCATTTT.

The chain recombines TRBV6-1 with TRBJ2-1; TRBD1 is a possible D gene (6 bases). The CDR3 runs to 14 residues. Germline loops: CDR1 MNHNS, CDR2 SASEGT. V lost 4 bases and J 6 bases, leaving 13 bases between the germline ends. The CDR3 nucleotides are TGTGCCAGCAGTGTAGGGGACAACCGCAATGAGCAGTTCTTC. As protein: CASSVGDNRNEQFF.

V gene TRBV28 combines with J gene TRBJ2-1; 10 positions match TRBD2. After removal of 7 bases from V and 7 bases from J, the junction contained 10 bases not matched to a gene. Germline V gene sequence: CDR1 MDHEN, CDR2 SYDVKM. The CDR3 spans 15 residues. As DNA, the CDR3 is TGTGCCAGCATCCCTAGCGGGAGACTCGGTAATGAGCAGTTCTTC. Translated: CASIPSGRLGNEQFF.

The J gene is TRBJ2-3, the V gene TRBV7-2; 11 nucleotides match TRBD2. The germline V gene has CDR1 SGHTA and CDR2 FQGNSA. V was pared by 1 base and J by 4 bases, with 13 bases of the junction left unmatched. The CDR3 covers 19 residues. The CDR3 DNA reads as TGTGCCAGCAGCTTAGGGGTTAGCGGGGGGGCCAAGAGTTCAGATACGCAGTATTTT. It specifies CASSLGVSGGAKSSDTQYF.

This clone was seen more than once but under ten times. V usage is TRBV7-9 and J usage is TRBJ1-1; 9 bases agree with TRBD1. The CDR3 has 14 residues. J lost 6 bases, V lost 6 bases, and 8 bases had no gene match. Germline V gene sequence: CDR1 SEHNR, CDR2 FQNEAQ (reference sequence). The CDR3 reads CASSARDRVSEAFF. CDR3 nucleotide sequence: TGTGCCAGCAGTGCACGGGACAGGGTCTCTGAAGCTTTCTTT.

The V call is TRBV7-9, the J call TRBJ2-1; tentative D call: TRBD1 (6 bases). CDR3 length equals 15 residues. V was clipped by 5 bases and J by 0 bases, with 11 bases between them. The V gene's germline CDR1 is SEHNR and CDR2 FQNEAQ (reference sequence). The CDR3 DNA sequence: TGTGCCAGCAGCCCGAGGGGGAGCTCCTACAATGAGCAGTTCTTC. As protein: CASSPRGSSYNEQFF. The full variable domain, rest sourced from reference TRBV7-9 and TRBJ2-1, is DTGVSQNPRHKITKRGQNVTFRCDPISEHNRLYWYRQTLGQGPEFLTYFQNEAQLEKSRLLSDRFSAERPKGSFSTLEIQRTEQGDSAMYLCASSPRGSSYNEQFFGPGTRLTVL.

The rearrangement joins TRBV30 to TRBJ1-1, with 8 bases identical to TRBD1. The CDR3 is 13 amino acids. The germline gives CDR1 GTSNPN, CDR2 SVGIG (reference sequence). V lost 5 bases, J lost 4 bases, and 6 bases stayed unmatched. The CDR3 DNA follows: TGTGCCTGGCGACAGGGGTTGAGCACTGAAGCTTTCTTT. Protein product: CAWRQGLSTEAFF.

The chain uses TRBV6-4 and TRBJ2-3; 8 nucleotides agree with TRBD2. Germline V gene data show CDR1 as MRHNA and CDR2 as SNTAGT. V lost 4 bases and J lost 3; bases outside the gene matches: 3. This CDR3 has 14 residues. CDR3 DNA: TGTGCCAGCAGTGCCGGGGGGGCTACAGATACGCAGTATTTT. Its protein product is CASSAGGATDTQYF.

This clone was picked up a small number of times. V and J are TRBV4-2 and TRBJ1-2; D gene uncertain. Germline V gene lookup returns CDR1 LGHNA and CDR2 YNFKEQ. Trimming cost V 4 bases and J 8 bases, with 11 bases left between them. CDR3 length: 12 amino acids. The CDR3 region is CASSLGPGGYTF. CDR3 sequence (DNA): TGTGCCAGCAGCCTTGGCCCGGGGGGCTACACCTTC.

This chain connects TRBV4-3 to TRBJ2-1, with D perhaps TRBD1 (6 bases). The germline gives CDR1 LGHNA, CDR2 YSLEER. V was clipped by 0 bases and J by 9 bases, with 12 bases between them. This CDR3 spans 14 amino acids. CDR3 sequence reads: CASSQDSGGREQFF. The CDR3 bases are TGCGCCAGCAGCCAAGATAGTGGGGGCCGTGAGCAGTTCTTC.

This chain links TRBV5-1 with TRBJ2-7, with 10 bases identical to TRBD1. Germline V gene data show CDR1 as SGHRS and CDR2 as YFSETQ. J lost 5 bases, V lost 3 bases, and 5 bases had no gene match. This CDR3 spans 14 amino acids. Here the CDR3 reads CASSWTGTGDEQYF. DNA of the CDR3: TGCGCCAGCAGCTGGACCGGGACAGGGGACGAGCAGTACTTC. Full variable domain (rest looked up from reference TRBV5-1 and TRBJ2-7): KAGVTQTPRYLIKTRGQQVTLSCSPISGHRSVSWYQQTPGQGLQFLFEYFSETQRNKGNFPGRFSGRQFSNSRSEMNVSTLELGDSALYLCASSWTGTGDEQYFGPGTRLTVT.

The V and J genes are TRBV6-1 and TRBJ2-2; the match to TRBD1 covers 8 bases. Per the germline V gene, CDR1 is MNHNS and CDR2 is SASEGT. The junction had 5 bases not matched to a gene; V was cut back by 4 bases and J by 7 bases. This CDR3 region has 14 residues. CDR3 protein: CASSAGQAGGELFF. CDR3 DNA sequence: TGTGCCAGCAGTGCGGGACAGGCGGGCGGGGAGCTGTTTTTT.

The chain carries TRBV6-5 and TRBJ1-5; no reliable D call. The CDR3 is 13 residues long. Germline V gene sequence: CDR1 MNHEY, CDR2 SVGAGI. Trimming left V 0 bases short and J 6 bases short, with 6 bases between. The CDR3: CASSYSAVQPQHF. Here the CDR3 DNA reads TGTGCCAGCAGTTACTCTGCGGTTCAGCCCCAGCATTTT.

The chain couples TRBV11-3 to TRBJ2-2, with a tentative D call TRBD1 (5 bases). CDR1 is SGHNT, CDR2 YENEEA, per germline. Trimming stripped 5 bases from V and 0 bases from J, with 22 bases between. The CDR3 totals 19 residues. The CDR3 sequence: CASSPQPALGHTNTGELFF. The CDR3 DNA reads as TGTGCCAGCAGCCCACAGCCGGCCTTAGGACATACGAACACCGGGGAGCTGTTTTTT.

The chain is built from TRBV19 and TRBJ2-2, with D perhaps matching TRBD2 (6 bases). The V end lost 11 bases, the J end lost 7 bases, and 20 bases lay between the germline ends. Germline V gives CDR1 LNHDA, CDR2 SQIVND (reference sequence). This CDR3 comprises 14 residues. CDR3 residues: CAVNRGERHGELFF. CDR3 nucleotide sequence: TGTGCCGTTAACCGCGGGGAAAGACACGGGGAGCTGTTTTTT.

This sequence joins TRBV12-5 and TRBJ2-7; a weak D match, TRBD2 (7 bases). Germline V CDR1 and CDR2: LGHNT, FRNRAP. The ends were cut back, 0 bases at V and 1 base at J, with 13 bases in the middle. The CDR3 sequence is 16 residues long. The CDR3 reads CASGLVQGGSSYEQYF. CDR3 in DNA: TGTGCTAGTGGTTTGGTACAGGGCGGGAGTTCCTACGAGCAGTACTTC.

The V and J genes are TRBV9 and TRBJ1-1, with D perhaps TRBD1 (6 bases). Trimming removed 3 bases at V and 0 bases at J, with 9 bases between. Per germline, CDR1 SGDLS and CDR2 YYNGEE. The CDR3 runs to 14 residues. The CDR3 is CASSEGQMNTEAFF. Here the CDR3 DNA reads TGTGCCAGCAGCGAGGGACAAATGAACACTGAAGCTTTCTTT.

This chain connects TRBV7-3 to TRBJ2-1; 7 bases are a match to TRBD2. This CDR3 has 13 amino acids. V was clipped by 2 bases and J by 7 bases; unmatched bases: 2. CDR1 and CDR2 from the germline V gene are SGHTA and FQGTGA. CDR3 protein: CASSLFGGNEQFF. In DNA form, the CDR3 reads TGTGCCAGCAGCTTATTCGGGGGGAATGAGCAGTTCTTC. The variable domain in full, completed from reference TRBV7-3 and TRBJ2-1, reads GAGVSQTPSNKVTEKGKYVELRCDPISGHTALYWYRQSLGQGPEFLIYFQGTGAADDSGLPNDRFFAVRPEGSVSTLKIQRTERGDSAVYLCASSLFGGNEQFFGPGTRLTVL.

The chain recombines TRBV4-3 with TRBJ1-4; D ambiguous. V shed 1 base and J shed 7 bases, with 13 bases lying between them. CDR1 is LGHNA and CDR2 is YSLEER in the germline V gene. The CDR3 loop spans 15 amino acids. The CDR3 here is CASSQGRATGEKLFF. CDR3 nucleotides: TGCGCCAGCAGCCAAGGACGCGCAACGGGTGAAAAACTGTTTTTT.

The genes are TRBV11-2 and TRBJ1-1; 7 nucleotides agree with TRBD1. There are 15 residues in the CDR3. Germline CDR1 SGHAT, CDR2 FQNNGV. V dropped 5 bases and J dropped 4; count of bases not matched to a gene: 10. CDR3 nucleotides: TGTGCCAGCAGCCCCAGGACAGGCAGGGGCACTGAAGCTTTCTTT. Protein sequence: CASSPRTGRGTEAFF.

The chain carries TRBV6-5 and TRBJ2-7, with TRBD2 matching over 11 bases. Trimming removed 6 bases from V and 2 bases from J; junction bases left unmatched: 6. CDR3 length: 15 amino acids. CDR1 MNHEY and CDR2 SVGAGI come from the germline V gene. The CDR3 nucleotides are TGTGCCAGCAGAACCGGGACTAGCGGAGCCTACGAGCAGTACTTC. Translating gives CASRTGTSGAYEQYF.